The rows below give T cell receptor beta chains drawn from one sample of a study of tumor T cells in aggressive B-cell lymphoma. Here immunoSEQ multiplex PCR was the method, and the copy in TCRdb shows in-frame clones only, minus some. The profile shows 3,100 or so clones, 55% to 70% of them singletons. The specimen sequenced was tumor tissue. These receptor sequences come from an adult with diffuse large B cell lymphoma. The CDR3 runs from the conserved cysteine through the conserved F or W. Fields, in order: V gene, J gene, D gene, clone size, CDR3 protein, CDR3 DNA. The D gene is left open where the match is weak. Clone sizes are given selectively: once, few, many, or a class where the clone is expanded.

TRBV7-2	TRBJ2-7	TRBD1	NA	CASSFTGAFSYEQYF	TGTGCCAGCAGCTTTACAGGGGCCTTCTCCTACGAGCAGTACTTC
TRBV6-1	TRBJ1-2	TRBD1	once	CASSSTGFDGYTF	TGTGCCAGCAGTTCGACAGGGTTCGATGGCTACACCTTC
TRBV29-1	TRBJ2-1	NA	NA	CSVVIYNEQFF	TGCAGCGTTGTAATCTACAATGAGCAGTTCTTC
TRBV29-1	TRBJ2-7	TRBD2	NA	CSVEDRSSGSLYEQYF	TGCAGCGTTGAAGATAGGTCTAGCGGGAGTCTGTACGAGCAGTACTTC
TRBV7-6	TRBJ2-7	NA	NA	CASSLEAASYEQYF	TGTGCCAGCAGCTTAGAGGCGGCTTCCTACGAGCAGTACTTC
TRBV2	TRBJ2-2	NA	once	CASSDSGITGELFF	TGTGCCAGCAGTGATTCGGGGATCACCGGGGAGCTGTTTTTT
TRBV30	TRBJ2-4	NA	NA	CAWGKGGENIQYF	TGTGCCTGGGGGAAAGGGGGGGAAAACATTCAGTACTTC
TRBV7-2	TRBJ1-5	NA	NA	CASSLRQGDQPQHF	TGTGCCAGCAGTTTAAGGCAGGGCGATCAGCCCCAGCATTTT
TRBV29-1	TRBJ1-1	NA	few	CSTRGTASNTEAFF	TGCAGCACTCGGGGGACTGCGAGTAACACTGAAGCTTTCTTT
TRBV7-2	TRBJ2-5	TRBD2	once	CASSLPGLAGGRETQYF	TGTGCCAGCAGCTTGCCGGGACTAGCGGGAGGCAGGGAGACCCAGTACTTC
TRBV29-1	TRBJ2-4	TRBD1	NA	CSVRQGTAKNIQYF	TGCAGCGTTCGACAGGGTACAGCCAAAAACATTCAGTACTTC
TRBV11-3	TRBJ1-1	NA	NA	CASSWGQTEAFF	TGTGCCAGCAGCTGGGGGCAGACTGAAGCTTTCTTT
TRBV7-2	TRBJ2-1	TRBD2	NA	CASSLDRGTSGYNEQFF	TGTGCCAGCAGCTTAGACCGTGGGACTAGCGGGTACAATGAGCAGTTCTTC
TRBV2	TRBJ2-2	NA	NA	CASSGVGELFF	TGTGCCAGCAGTGGAGTCGGGGAGCTGTTTTTT
TRBV2	TRBJ1-5	NA	NA	CASSGDSGLRQPQHF	TGTGCCAGCAGTGGGGACTCGGGTCTTCGTCAGCCCCAGCATTTT
TRBV2	TRBJ2-1	TRBD2	NA	CASSEAELAVGSNEQFF	TGTGCCAGCAGTGAAGCGGAACTAGCGGTAGGTAGTAATGAGCAGTTCTTC
TRBV27	TRBJ2-2	TRBD1	once	CASRQGVNTGELFF	TGTGCCAGCCGACAGGGGGTGAACACCGGGGAGCTGTTTTTT
TRBV6-4	TRBJ1-2	NA	NA	CASSDRERGYTF	TGTGCCAGCAGTGACCGAGAGAGGGGCTACACCTTC
TRBV6-1	TRBJ1-1	NA	NA	CASRKGQLTEAFF	TGTGCCAGCAGAAAGGGGCAGTTAACTGAAGCTTTCTTT
TRBV10-1	TRBJ2-3	NA	once	CASRAGSFLTDMQYF	TGCGCCAGCAGGGCGGGGTCATTTCTCACAGATATGCAGTATTTT
TRBV27	TRBJ1-6	NA	NA	CASRPAQGGYNSPLHF	TGTGCCAGCAGGCCAGCCCAGGGTGGCTATAATTCACCCCTCCACTTT
TRBV2	TRBJ2-5	TRBD2	NA	CASVFSGSDETQYF	TGTGCCAGCGTATTCAGCGGGAGCGACGAGACCCAGTACTTC
TRBV15	TRBJ1-4	NA	NA	CATSRDPEEKLFF	TGTGCCACCAGCAGAGATCCAGAAGAAAAACTGTTTTTT
TRBV5-6	TRBJ2-3	TRBD2	NA	CASSPGLAGTDTQYF	TGTGCCAGCAGCCCCGGACTAGCGGGCACAGATACGCAGTATTTT
TRBV7-9	TRBJ2-3	NA	NA	CASSLGAGADTQYF	TGTGCCAGCAGCTTAGGTGCAGGGGCAGATACGCAGTATTTT
TRBV10-3	TRBJ2-3	NA	NA	CAIRAGQSTDTQYF	TGTGCCATCAGGGCAGGACAAAGCACAGATACGCAGTATTTT
TRBV9	TRBJ1-1	NA	NA	CASSFTVMNTEAFF	TGTGCCAGCAGCTTTACAGTGATGAACACTGAAGCTTTCTTT
TRBV5-4	TRBJ2-7	TRBD1	once	CASSLGQGVTYEQYF	TGTGCCAGCAGCCTAGGACAGGGGGTAACCTACGAGCAGTACTTC
TRBV18	TRBJ1-5	NA	NA	CASSPRGGGNQPQHF	TGTGCCAGCTCACCCCGGGGGGGTGGCAATCAGCCCCAGCATTTT
TRBV19	TRBJ1-1	NA	NA	CASSLSGLNTEAFF	TGTGCCAGCAGCCTCTCCGGGTTGAACACTGAAGCTTTCTTT
TRBV7-2	TRBJ2-1	TRBD2	NA	CASSLSGEPYNEQFF	TGTGCCAGCAGCCTGAGCGGGGAGCCCTACAATGAGCAGTTCTTC
TRBV12-5	TRBJ1-1	NA	NA	CASGLFPVNTEAFF	TGTGCTAGTGGTTTATTTCCGGTGAACACTGAAGCTTTCTTT
TRBV2	TRBJ1-2	NA	NA	CASSSDNNYGYTF	TGTGCCAGCAGCTCGGACAATAACTATGGCTACACCTTC
TRBV10-3	TRBJ2-7	TRBD1	NA	CAISDQGASVTYEQYF	TGTGCCATCAGTGACCAGGGGGCTAGCGTAACCTACGAGCAGTACTTC
TRBV19	TRBJ2-6	NA	NA	CASSTQGRGANVLTF	TGTGCCAGTAGTACCCAGGGTCGTGGGGCCAACGTCCTGACTTTC
TRBV5-3	TRBJ2-7	TRBD2	NA	CTRSFLLAHVTYEQYF	TGTACCAGAAGCTTCCTACTAGCGCACGTTACCTACGAGCAGTACTTC
TRBV27	TRBJ2-2	TRBD1	NA	CASSSGGTGELFF	TGTGCCAGCAGTTCAGGGGGCACCGGGGAGCTGTTTTTT
TRBV11-2	TRBJ2-7	NA	NA	CASSSRQKSYEQYF	TGTGCCAGCAGCTCCAGACAGAAATCCTACGAGCAGTACTTC
TRBV28	TRBJ1-1	NA	NA	CASSTVNTEAFF	TGTGCCAGCAGTACGGTGAACACTGAAGCTTTCTTT
TRBV7-2	TRBJ1-4	NA	large	CASSLDGPRVGEKLFF	TGTGCCAGCAGCTTAGACGGTCCGAGGGTAGGAGAAAAACTGTTTTTT
TRBV30	TRBJ2-3	NA	once	CAWTSTGTQYF	TGTGCCTGGACGTCTACTGGTACGCAGTATTTT
TRBV5-1	TRBJ1-4	NA	once	CASSLGGPNEKLFF	TGCGCCAGCAGCCTAGGGGGTCCCAATGAAAAACTGTTTTTT
TRBV27	TRBJ2-1	NA	NA	CASTTDPRLGGNNEQFF	TGTGCCAGCACTACAGACCCCCGACTAGGCGGAAACAATGAGCAGTTCTTC
TRBV29-1	TRBJ1-1	TRBD1	few	CSVRQGDVNTEAFF	TGCAGCGTCCGACAGGGAGACGTGAACACTGAAGCTTTCTTT
TRBV27	TRBJ1-4	NA	NA	CASRVTGSNEKLFF	TGTGCCAGCCGAGTGACAGGTTCTAATGAAAAACTGTTTTTT
TRBV4-2	TRBJ2-1	NA	NA	CASSQDRWSPEQFF	TGTGCCAGCAGCCAAGATCGGTGGAGCCCCGAGCAGTTCTTC
TRBV6-6	TRBJ1-1	TRBD1	NA	CATSGTGNTEAFF	TGTGCCACCAGTGGGACAGGGAACACTGAAGCTTTCTTT
TRBV4-2	TRBJ2-7	TRBD1	NA	CASSQPYRGTYEQYF	TGTGCCAGCAGCCAACCATACAGGGGAACCTACGAGCAGTACTTC
TRBV29-1	TRBJ2-1	TRBD2	NA	CSASGRSYNEQFF	TGCAGCGCTAGCGGGAGGTCCTACAATGAGCAGTTCTTC
TRBV7-2	TRBJ1-1	NA	few	CASTWSTGGFSWNTEAFF	TGTGCCAGCACCTGGTCAACGGGGGGTTTCTCTTGGAACACTGAAGCTTTCTTT
TRBV6-1	TRBJ2-7	TRBD1	NA	CASRTDRGTYEQYF	TGTGCCAGCAGGACGGACAGGGGAACCTACGAGCAGTACTTC
TRBV7-2	TRBJ2-3	NA	NA	CASSFMRQDTQYF	TGTGCCAGCAGCTTCATGCGACAAGATACGCAGTATTTT
TRBV5-4	TRBJ2-5	TRBD1	few	CASSWDRVRGTQYF	TGTGCCAGCAGCTGGGACAGGGTCAGGGGGACCCAGTACTTC
TRBV14	TRBJ2-7	NA	NA	CASSRLDSYEQYF	TGTGCCAGCAGCCGGTTGGACAGCTACGAGCAGTACTTC